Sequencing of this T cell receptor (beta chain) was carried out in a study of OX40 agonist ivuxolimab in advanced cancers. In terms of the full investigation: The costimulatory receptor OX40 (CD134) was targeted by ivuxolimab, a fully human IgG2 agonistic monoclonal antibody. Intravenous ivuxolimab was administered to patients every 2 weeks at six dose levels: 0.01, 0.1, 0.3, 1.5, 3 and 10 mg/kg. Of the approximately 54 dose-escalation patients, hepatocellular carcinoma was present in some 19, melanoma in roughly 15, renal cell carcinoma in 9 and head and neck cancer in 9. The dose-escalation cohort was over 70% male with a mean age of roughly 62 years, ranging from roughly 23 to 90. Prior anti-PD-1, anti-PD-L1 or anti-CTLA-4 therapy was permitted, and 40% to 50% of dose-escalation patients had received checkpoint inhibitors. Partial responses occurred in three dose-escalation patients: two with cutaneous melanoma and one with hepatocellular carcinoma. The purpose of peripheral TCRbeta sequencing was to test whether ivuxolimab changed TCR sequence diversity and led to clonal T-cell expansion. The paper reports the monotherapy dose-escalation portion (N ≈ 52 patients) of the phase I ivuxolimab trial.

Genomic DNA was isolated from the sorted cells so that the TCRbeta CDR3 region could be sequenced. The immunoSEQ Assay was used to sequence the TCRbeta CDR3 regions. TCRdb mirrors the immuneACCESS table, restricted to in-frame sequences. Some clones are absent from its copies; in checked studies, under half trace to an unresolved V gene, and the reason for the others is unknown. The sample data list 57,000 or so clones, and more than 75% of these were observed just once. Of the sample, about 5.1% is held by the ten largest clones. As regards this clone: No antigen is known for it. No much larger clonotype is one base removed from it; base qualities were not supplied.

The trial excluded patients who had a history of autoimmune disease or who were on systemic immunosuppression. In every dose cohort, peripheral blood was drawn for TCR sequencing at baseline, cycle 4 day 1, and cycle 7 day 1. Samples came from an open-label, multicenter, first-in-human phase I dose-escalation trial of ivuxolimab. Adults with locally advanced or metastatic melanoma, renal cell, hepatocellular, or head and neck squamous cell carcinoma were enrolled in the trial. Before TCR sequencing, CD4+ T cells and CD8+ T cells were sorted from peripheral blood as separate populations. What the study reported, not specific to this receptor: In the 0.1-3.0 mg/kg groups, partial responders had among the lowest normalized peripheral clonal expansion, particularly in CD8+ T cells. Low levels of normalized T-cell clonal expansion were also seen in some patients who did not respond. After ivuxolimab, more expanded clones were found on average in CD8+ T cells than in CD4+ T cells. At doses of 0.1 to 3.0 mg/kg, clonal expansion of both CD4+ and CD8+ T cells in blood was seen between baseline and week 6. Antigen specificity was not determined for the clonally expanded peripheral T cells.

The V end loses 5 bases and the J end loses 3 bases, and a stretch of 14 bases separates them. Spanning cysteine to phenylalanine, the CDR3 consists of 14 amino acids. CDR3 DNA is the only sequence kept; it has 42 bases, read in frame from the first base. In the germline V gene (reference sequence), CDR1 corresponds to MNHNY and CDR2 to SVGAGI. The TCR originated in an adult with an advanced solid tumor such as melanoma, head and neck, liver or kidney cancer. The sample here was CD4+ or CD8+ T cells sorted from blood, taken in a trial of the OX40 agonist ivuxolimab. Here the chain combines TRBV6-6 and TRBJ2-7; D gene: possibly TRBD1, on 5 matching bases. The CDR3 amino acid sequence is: CASSPFRTSYEQYF. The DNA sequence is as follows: TGTGCCAGCAGTCCATTTCGGACAAGCTACGAGCAGTACTTC.